This T cell receptor (beta chain) was sequenced in a study of blood T cell repertoires in COVID-19. Study in general: COVID-19 samples from acute and convalescent phases originated in the United States, Italy and Spain.

In the authors' methods: Reference gene primers were amplified, and this amplification served to estimate nucleated cell counts. Generated by immunoSEQ multiplex PCR, the TCRdb table keeps only in-frame clones and is missing some. V and J calls and clone size are as listed in that table; D and trimming were resolved from the DNA. The sample has around 300,000 clones; 75% to 95% are singletons. This study enrolled people aged 18 to 89 from approximately 25 US geographic areas. Clinical history reported by participants formed the basis on which cohorts were assigned. Sequencing was done on a sample of PBMCs or T cells enriched from blood (not recorded which). This TCR was sampled from a woman in her 30s who had recovered from COVID-19.

This CDR3 is CASSFFGRGSYGYTF. The CDR3 DNA is TGTGCCAGCAGCTTTTTCGGGCGAGGGTCCTATGGCTACACCTTC. The chain carries TRBV7-9 and TRBJ1-2; D remains ambiguous. The ends were cut back, 3 bases at V and 4 bases at J, with 15 bases in the middle. CDR1 and CDR2 (germline): SEHNR, FQNEAQ (reference sequence). This CDR3 is built from 15 residues.